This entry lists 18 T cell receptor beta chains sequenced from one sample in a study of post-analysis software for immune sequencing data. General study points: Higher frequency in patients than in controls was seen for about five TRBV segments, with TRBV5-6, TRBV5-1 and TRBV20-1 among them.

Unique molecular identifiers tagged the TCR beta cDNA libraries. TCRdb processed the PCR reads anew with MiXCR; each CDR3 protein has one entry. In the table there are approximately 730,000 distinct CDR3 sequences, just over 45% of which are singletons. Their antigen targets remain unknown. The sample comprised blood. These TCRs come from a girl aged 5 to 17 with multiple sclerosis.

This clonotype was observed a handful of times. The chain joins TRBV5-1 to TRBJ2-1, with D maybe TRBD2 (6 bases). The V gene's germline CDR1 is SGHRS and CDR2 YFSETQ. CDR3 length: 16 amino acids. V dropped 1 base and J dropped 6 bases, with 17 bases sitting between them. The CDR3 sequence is CASSLLSPGDFNEQFF. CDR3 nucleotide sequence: TGCGCCAGCAGCTTGTTATCACCCGGGGACTTCAATGAGCAGTTCTTC.

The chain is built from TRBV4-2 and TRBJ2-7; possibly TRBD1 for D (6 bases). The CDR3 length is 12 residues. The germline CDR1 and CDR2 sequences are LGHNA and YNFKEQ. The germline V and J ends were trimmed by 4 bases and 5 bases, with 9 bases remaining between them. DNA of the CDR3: TGTGCCAGCAGCCCAGGGGTGGACGAGCAGTACTTC. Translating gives CASSPGVDEQYF.

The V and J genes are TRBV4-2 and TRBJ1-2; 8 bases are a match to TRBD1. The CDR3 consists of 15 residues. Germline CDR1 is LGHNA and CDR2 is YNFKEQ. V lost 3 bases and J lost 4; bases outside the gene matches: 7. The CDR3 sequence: CASSQVTGDFYGYTF. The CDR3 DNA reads TGTGCCAGCAGCCAGGTGACAGGGGATTTCTATGGCTACACCTTC.

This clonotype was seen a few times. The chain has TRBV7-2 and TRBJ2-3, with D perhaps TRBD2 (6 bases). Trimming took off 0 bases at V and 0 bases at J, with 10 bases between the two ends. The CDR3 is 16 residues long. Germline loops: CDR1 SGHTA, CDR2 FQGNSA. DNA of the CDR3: TGTGCCAGCAGCTTAGCGCCGGGGGTGAGCACAGATACGCAGTATTTT. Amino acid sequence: CASSLAPGVSTDTQYF.

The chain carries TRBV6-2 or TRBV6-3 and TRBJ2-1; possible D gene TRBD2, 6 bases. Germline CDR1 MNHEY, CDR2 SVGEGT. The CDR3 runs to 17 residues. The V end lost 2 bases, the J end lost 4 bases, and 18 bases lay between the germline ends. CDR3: CASSYSPLERVYNEQFF. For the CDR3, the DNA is TGTGCCAGCAGTTACAGCCCCCTCGAGCGGGTTTACAATGAGCAGTTCTTC.

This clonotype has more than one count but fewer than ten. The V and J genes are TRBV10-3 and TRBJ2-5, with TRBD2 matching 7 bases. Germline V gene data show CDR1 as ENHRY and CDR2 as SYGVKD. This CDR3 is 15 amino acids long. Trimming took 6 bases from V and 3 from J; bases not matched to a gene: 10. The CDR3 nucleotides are TGTGCCATCAGCCGCTCCGGGCGGGAGAAAGAGACCCAGTACTTC. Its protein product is CAISRSGREKETQYF.

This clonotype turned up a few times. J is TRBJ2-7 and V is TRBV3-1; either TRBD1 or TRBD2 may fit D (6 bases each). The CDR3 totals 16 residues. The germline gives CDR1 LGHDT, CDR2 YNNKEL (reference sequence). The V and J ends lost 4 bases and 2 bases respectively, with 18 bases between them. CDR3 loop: CASSRAARRGAYEQYF. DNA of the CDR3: TGTGCCAGCAGCCGCGCCGCGCGGAGGGGGGCCTACGAGCAGTACTTC.

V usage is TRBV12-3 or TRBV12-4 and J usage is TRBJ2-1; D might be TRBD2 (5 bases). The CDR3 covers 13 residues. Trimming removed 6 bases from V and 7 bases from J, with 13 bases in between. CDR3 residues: CASSYGNLNEQFF. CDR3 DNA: TGTGCCAGCAGCTACGGGAACCTTAATGAGCAGTTCTTC.

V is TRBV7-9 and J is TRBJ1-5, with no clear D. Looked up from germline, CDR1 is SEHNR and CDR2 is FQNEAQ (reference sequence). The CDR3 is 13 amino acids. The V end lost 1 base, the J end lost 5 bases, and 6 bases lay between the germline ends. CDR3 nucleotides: TGTGCCAGCAGCTTAGTGGACCATCAGCCCCAGCATTTT. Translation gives CASSLVDHQPQHF.

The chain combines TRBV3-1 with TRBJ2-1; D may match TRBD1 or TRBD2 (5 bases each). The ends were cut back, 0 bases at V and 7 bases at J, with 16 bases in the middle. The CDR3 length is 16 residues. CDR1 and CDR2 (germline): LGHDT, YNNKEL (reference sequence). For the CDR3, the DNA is TGTGCCAGCAGCCAAGATTTTTGGGGGTTAGCTAATGAGCAGTTCTTC. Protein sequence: CASSQDFWGLANEQFF.

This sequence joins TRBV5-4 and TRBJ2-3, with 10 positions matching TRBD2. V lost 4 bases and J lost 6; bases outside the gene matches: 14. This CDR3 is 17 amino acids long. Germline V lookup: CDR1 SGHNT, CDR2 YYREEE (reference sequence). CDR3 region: CASSRRLAGVVTDTQYF. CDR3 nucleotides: TGTGCCAGCAGCAGGAGGCTAGCGGGAGTTGTCACGGATACGCAGTATTTT.

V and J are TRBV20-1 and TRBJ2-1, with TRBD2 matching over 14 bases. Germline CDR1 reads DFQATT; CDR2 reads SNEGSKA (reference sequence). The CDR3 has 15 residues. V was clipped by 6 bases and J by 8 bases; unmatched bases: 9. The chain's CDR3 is CSAHSGTSGSDEQFF. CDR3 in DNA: TGCAGTGCGCACTCCGGGACTAGCGGGAGCGATGAGCAGTTCTTC.

The DNA for the CDR3 is TGTGCCAGCAGCTCAGTCGGGGGGCCCGTTGGCTACACCTTC. This sequence encodes CASSSVGGPVGYTF. This sequence joins TRBV7-9 and TRBJ1-2, with D possibly being TRBD1 (6 bases). The germline CDR1 and CDR2 sequences are SEHNR and FQNEAQ (reference sequence). This CDR3 spans 14 amino acids. V lost 4 bases, J lost 7 bases, and 16 bases lay in between.

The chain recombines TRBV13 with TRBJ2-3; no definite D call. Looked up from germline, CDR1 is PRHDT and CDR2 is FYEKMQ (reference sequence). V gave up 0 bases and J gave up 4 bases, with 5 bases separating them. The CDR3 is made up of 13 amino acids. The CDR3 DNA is TGTGCCAGCAGCTTAGGGATCCCAGATACGCAGTATTTT. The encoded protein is CASSLGIPDTQYF.

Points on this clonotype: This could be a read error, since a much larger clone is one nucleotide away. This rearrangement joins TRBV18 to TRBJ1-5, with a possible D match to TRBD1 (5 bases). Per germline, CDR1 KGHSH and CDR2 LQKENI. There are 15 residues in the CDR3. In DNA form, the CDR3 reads TGTGCCAGCCCACCAGGGAGGGAGGGCCCGAGGCCCCAGCATTTT. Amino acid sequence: CASPPGREGPRPQHF.

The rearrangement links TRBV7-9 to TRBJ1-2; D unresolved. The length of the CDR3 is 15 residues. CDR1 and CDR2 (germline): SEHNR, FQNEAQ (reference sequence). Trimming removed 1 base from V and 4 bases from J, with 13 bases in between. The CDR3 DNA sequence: TGTGCCAGCAGCTTAGAGGGCAGAGATCGCTATGGCTACACCTTC. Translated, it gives CASSLEGRDRYGYTF.

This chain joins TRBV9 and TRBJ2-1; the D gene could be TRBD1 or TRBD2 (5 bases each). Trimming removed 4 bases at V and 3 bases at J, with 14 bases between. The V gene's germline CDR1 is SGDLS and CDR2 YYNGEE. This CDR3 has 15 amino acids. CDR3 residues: CASSTRDQNYNEQFF. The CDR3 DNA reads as TGTGCCAGCAGCACCCGGGACCAGAACTACAATGAGCAGTTCTTC.

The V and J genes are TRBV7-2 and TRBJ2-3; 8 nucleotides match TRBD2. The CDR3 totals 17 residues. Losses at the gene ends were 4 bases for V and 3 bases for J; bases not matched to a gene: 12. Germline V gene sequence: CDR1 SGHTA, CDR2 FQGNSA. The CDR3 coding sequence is TGTGCCAGCAGCTATCGTGTTATCGGGAGGGATACAGATACGCAGTATTTT. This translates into CASSYRVIGRDTDTQYF.